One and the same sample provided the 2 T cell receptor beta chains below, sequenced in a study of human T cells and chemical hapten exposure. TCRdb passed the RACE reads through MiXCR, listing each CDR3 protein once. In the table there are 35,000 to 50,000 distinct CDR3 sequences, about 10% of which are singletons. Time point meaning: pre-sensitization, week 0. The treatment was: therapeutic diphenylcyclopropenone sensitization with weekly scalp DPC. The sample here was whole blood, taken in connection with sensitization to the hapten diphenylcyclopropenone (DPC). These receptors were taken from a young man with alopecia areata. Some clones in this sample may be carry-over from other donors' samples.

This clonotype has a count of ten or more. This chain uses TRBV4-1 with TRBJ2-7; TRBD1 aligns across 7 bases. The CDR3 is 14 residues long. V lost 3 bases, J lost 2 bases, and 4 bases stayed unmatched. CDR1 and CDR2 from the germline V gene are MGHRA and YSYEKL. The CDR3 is CASSQTQGAYEQYF. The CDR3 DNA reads TGCGCCAGCAGCCAGACCCAGGGGGCCTACGAGCAGTACTTC.

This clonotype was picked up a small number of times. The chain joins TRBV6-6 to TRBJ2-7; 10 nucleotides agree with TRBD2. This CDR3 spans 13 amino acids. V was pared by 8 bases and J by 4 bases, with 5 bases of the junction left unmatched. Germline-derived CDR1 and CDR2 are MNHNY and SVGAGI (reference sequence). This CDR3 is CASGASGSYEQYV. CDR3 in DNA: TGTGCCAGCGGGGCTAGCGGGAGTTACGAGCAGTACGTC.